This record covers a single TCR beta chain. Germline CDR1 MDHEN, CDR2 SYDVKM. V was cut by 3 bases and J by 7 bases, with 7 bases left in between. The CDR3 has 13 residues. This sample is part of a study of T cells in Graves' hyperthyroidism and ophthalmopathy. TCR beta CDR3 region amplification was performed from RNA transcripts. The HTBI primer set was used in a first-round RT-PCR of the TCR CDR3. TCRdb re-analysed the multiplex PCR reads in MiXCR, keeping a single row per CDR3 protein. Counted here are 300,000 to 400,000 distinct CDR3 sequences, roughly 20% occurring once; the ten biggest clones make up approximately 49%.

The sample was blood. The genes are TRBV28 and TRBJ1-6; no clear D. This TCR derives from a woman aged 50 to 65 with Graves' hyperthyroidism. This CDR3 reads CASSFEGNSPLHF. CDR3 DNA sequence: TGTGCCAGCAGTTTCGAAGGGAATTCACCCCTCCACTTT.